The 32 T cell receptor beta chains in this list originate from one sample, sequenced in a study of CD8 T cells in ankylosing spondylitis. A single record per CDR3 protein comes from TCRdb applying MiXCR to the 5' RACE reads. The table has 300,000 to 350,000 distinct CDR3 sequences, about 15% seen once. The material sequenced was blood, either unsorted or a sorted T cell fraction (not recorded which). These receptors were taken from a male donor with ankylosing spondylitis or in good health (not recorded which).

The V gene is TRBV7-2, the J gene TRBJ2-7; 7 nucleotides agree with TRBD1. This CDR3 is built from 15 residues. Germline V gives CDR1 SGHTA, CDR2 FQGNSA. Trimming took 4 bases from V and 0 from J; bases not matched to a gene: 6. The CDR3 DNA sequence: TGTGCCAGCAGCTCCGACAGGGCAAGCTCCTACGAGCAGTACTTC. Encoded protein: CASSSDRASSYEQYF. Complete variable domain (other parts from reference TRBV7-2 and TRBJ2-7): GAGVSQSPSNKVTEKGKDVELRCDPISGHTALYWYRQSLGQGLEFLIYFQGNSAPDKSGLPSDRFSAERTGGSVSTLTIQRTQQEDSAVYLCASSSDRASSYEQYFGPGTRLTVT.

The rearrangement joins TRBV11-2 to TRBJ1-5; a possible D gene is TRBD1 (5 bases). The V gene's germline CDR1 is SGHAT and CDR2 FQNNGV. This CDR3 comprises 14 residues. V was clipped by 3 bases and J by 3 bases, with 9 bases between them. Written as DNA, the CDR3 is TGTGCCAGCAGCTTTTCAGGGAACAATCAGCCCCAGCATTTT. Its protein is CASSFSGNNQPQHF.

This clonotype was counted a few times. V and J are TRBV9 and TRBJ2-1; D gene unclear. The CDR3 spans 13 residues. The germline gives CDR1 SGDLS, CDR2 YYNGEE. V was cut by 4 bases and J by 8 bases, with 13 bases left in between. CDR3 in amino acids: CASSPGLLDEQFF. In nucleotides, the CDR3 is TGTGCCAGCAGCCCCGGCTTATTGGATGAGCAGTTCTTC.

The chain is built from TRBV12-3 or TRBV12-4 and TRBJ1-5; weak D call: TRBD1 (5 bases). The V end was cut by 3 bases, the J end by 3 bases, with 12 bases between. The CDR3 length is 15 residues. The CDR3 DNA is TGTGCCAGCAGTTTTTCTAACAGGCCCAATCAGCCCCAGCATTTT. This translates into CASSFSNRPNQPQHF.

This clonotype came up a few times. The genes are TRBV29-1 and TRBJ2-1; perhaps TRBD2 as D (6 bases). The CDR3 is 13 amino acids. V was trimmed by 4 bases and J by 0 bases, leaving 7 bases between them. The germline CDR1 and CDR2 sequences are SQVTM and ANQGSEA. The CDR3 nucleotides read TGCAGCGTTGGCGGGGCCTCCTACAATGAGCAGTTCTTC. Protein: CSVGGASYNEQFF.

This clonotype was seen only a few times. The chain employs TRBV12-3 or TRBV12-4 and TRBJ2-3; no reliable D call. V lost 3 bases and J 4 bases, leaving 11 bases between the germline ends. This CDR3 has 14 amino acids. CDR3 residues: CASSLGGAPDTQYF. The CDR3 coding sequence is TGTGCCAGCAGTTTGGGTGGCGCACCAGATACGCAGTATTTT.

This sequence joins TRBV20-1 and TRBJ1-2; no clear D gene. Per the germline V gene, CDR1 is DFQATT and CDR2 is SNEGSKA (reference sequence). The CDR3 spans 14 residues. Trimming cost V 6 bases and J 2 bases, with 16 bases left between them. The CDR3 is CSALNSGVNYGYTF. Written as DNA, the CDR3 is TGCAGTGCCCTTAACTCTGGGGTGAACTATGGCTACACCTTC.

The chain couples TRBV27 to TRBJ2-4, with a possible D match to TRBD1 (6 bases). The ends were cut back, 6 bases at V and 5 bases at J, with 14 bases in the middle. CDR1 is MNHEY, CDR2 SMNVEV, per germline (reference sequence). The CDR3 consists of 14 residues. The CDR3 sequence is CASSRWGPQNIQYF. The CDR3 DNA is TGTGCCAGCAGCCGTTGGGGGCCACAAAACATTCAGTACTTC.

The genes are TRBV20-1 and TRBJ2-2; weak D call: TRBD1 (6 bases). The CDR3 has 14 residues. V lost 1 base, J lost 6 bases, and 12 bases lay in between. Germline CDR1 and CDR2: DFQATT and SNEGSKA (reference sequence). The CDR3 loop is CSARVGRGAGELFF. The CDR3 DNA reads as TGCAGTGCTAGAGTTGGCAGGGGCGCCGGGGAGCTGTTTTTT.

The CDR3 here is CASSLSWETQYF. Here the CDR3 DNA reads TGTGCCAGCAGTTTAAGCTGGGAGACCCAGTACTTC. The V gene is TRBV12-3 or TRBV12-4, the J gene TRBJ2-5; D unresolved. The germline V and J ends were trimmed by 2 bases and 5 bases, with 6 bases remaining between them. The CDR3 sequence is 12 residues long.

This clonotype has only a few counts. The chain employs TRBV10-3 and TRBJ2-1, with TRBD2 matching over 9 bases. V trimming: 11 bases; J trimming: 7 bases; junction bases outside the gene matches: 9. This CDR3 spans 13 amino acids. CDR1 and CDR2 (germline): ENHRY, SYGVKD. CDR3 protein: CAVSGTSRNEQFF. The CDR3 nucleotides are TGTGCCGTTTCCGGGACTAGCAGGAATGAGCAGTTCTTC.

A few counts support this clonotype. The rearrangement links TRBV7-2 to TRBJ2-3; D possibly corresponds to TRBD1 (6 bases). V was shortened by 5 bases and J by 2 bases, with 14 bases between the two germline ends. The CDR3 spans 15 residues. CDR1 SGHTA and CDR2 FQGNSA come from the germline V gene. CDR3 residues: CASSPRQAITDTQYF. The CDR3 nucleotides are TGTGCCAGCAGCCCGAGACAGGCAATCACAGATACGCAGTATTTT.

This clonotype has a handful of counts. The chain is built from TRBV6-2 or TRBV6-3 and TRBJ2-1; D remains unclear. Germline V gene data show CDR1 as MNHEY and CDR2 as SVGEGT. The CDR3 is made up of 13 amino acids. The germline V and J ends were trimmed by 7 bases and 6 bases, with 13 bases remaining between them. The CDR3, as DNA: TGTGCCAGCAACCCCCCAGGCCCCAATGAGCAGTTCTTC. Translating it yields CASNPPGPNEQFF.

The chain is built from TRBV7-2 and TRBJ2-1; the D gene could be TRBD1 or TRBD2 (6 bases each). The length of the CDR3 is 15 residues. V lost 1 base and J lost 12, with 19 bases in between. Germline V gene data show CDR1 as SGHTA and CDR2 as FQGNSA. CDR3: CASSLDGGLIRGQFF. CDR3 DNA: TGTGCCAGCAGCTTAGACGGGGGCCTTATTCGGGGGCAGTTCTTC.

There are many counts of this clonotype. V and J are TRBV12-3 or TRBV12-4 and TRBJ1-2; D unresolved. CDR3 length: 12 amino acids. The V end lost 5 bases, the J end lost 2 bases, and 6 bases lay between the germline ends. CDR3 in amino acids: CASSPLNYGYTF. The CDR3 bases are TGTGCCAGCAGTCCCCTCAACTATGGCTACACCTTC.

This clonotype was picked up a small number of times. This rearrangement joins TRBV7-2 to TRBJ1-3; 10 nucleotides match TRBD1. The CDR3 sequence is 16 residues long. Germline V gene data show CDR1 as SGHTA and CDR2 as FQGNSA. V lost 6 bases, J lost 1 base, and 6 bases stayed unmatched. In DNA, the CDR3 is TGTGCCAGCAGGGAGACAGGGGGCGCGTCTGGAAACACCATATATTTT. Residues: CASRETGGASGNTIYF.

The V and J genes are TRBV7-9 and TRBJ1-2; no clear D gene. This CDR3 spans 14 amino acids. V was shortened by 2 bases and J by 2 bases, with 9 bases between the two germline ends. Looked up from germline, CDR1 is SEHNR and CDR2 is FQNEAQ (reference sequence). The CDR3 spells CASSLLSENYGYTF. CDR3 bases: TGTGCCAGCAGCTTATTGTCAGAGAACTATGGCTACACCTTC.

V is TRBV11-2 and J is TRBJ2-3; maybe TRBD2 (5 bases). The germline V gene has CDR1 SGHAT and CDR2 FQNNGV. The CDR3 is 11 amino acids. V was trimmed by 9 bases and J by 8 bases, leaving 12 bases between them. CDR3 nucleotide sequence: TGTGCCAGTACACCCGGAGGTACGCAGTATTTT. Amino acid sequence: CASTPGGTQYF.

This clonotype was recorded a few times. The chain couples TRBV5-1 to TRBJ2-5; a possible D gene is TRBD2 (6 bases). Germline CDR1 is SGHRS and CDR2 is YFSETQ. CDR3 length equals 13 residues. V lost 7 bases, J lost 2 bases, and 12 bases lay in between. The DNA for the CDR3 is TGCGCCAGCCGAGCGGGTCTTCAAGAGACCCAGTACTTC. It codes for CASRAGLQETQYF.

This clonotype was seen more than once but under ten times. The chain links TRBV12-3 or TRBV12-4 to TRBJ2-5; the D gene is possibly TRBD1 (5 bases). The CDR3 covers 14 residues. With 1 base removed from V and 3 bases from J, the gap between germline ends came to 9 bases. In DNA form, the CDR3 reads TGTGCCAGCAGTTTAGGGGCAGGGAAAGAGACCCAGTACTTC. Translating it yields CASSLGAGKETQYF.

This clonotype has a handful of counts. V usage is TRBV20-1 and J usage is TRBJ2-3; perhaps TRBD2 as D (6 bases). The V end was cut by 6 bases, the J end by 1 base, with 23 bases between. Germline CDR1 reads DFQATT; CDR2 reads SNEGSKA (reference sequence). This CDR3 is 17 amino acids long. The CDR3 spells CSAKSPFPRLGTDTQYF. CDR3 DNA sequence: TGCAGTGCGAAGAGCCCCTTCCCGCGACTAGGCACAGATACGCAGTATTTT.

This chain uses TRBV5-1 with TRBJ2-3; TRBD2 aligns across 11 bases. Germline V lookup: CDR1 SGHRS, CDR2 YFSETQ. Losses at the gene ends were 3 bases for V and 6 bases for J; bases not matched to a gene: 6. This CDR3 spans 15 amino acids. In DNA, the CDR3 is TGCGCCAGCAGCTCCACTAGCGGGAGTATGGATACGCAGTATTTT. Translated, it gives CASSSTSGSMDTQYF.

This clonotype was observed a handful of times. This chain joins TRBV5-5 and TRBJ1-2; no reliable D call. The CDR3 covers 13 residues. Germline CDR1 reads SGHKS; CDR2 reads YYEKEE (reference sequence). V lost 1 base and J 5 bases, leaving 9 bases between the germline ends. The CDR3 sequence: CASSLTDPYGYTF. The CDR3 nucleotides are TGTGCCAGCAGCTTGACAGACCCGTATGGCTACACCTTC.

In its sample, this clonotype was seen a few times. The CDR3 protein is CSARDPQGYYGYTF. The DNA of the CDR3 is TGCAGTGCTAGAGATCCTCAGGGGTACTATGGCTACACCTTC. This chain connects TRBV20-1 to TRBJ1-2, with D perhaps TRBD1 (6 bases). This CDR3 spans 14 amino acids. V was pared by 0 bases and J by 3 bases, with 11 bases between. From germline, CDR1 is DFQATT and CDR2 SNEGSKA (reference sequence).

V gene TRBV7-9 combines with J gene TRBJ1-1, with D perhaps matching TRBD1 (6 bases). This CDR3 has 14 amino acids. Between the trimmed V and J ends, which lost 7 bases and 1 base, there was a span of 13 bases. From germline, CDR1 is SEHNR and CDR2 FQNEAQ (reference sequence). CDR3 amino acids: CASTVYRENTEAFF. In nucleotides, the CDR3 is TGTGCCAGCACCGTTTACAGGGAGAACACTGAAGCTTTCTTT.

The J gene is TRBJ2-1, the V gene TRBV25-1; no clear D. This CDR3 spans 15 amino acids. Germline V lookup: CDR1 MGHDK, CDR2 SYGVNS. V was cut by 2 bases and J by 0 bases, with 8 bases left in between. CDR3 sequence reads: CASSEPVYSYNEQFF. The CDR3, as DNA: TGTGCCAGCAGTGAACCGGTATACTCCTACAATGAGCAGTTCTTC.

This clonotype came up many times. DNA of the CDR3: TGCGCCAGCAGCTTGGCCCTAGGCTACGAGCAGTACTTC. Amino acid sequence: CASSLALGYEQYF. The chain couples TRBV5-1 to TRBJ2-7; D remains ambiguous. V lost 0 bases and J lost 3, with 7 bases in between. This CDR3 has 13 amino acids. Germline assignment: CDR1 SGHRS and CDR2 YFSETQ.

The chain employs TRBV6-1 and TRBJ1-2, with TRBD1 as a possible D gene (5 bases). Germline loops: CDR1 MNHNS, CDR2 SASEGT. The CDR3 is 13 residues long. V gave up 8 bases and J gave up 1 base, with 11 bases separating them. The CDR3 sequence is CASGGGINYGYTF. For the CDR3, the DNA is TGTGCCAGCGGGGGGGGAATTAACTATGGCTACACCTTC.

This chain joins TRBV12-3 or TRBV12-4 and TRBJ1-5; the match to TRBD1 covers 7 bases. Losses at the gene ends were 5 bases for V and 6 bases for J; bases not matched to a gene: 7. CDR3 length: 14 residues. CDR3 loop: CASSPAGGVQPQHF. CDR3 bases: TGTGCCAGCAGTCCAGCAGGGGGGGTTCAGCCCCAGCATTTT.

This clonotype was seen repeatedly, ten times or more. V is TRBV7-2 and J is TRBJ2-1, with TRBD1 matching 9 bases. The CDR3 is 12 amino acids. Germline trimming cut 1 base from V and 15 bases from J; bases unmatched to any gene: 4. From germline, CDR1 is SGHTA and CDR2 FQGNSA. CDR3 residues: CASSLEEGQGFF. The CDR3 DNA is TGTGCCAGCAGCTTAGAGGAGGGACAGGGGTTCTTC.

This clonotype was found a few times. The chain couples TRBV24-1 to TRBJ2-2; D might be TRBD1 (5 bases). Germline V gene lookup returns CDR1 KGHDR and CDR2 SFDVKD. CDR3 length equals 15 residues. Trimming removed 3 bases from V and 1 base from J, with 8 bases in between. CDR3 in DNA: TGTGCCACCAGTGATCAGGGTCTGAACACCGGGGAGCTGTTTTTT. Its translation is CATSDQGLNTGELFF.

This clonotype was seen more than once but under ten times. The DNA of the CDR3 is TGTGCCACATCACCTAGCGGGTACACAGATACGCAGTATTTT. Amino acids: CATSPSGYTDTQYF. The chain combines TRBV12-3 or TRBV12-4 with TRBJ2-3; 8 bases are a match to TRBD2. V shed 10 bases and J 2 bases; nucleotides not matched to a gene: 8. This CDR3 is built from 14 residues.